Listed below are T cell receptor beta chains from one sample, sequenced in a study of regulatory T cells in long-lasting Graves disease. TCRdb reprocessed the multiplex PCR reads with MiXCR, giving one entry per CDR3 protein. The sample has about 540,000 distinct CDR3 sequences; about 14% are singletons. The sample also formed part of further work on T cells in Graves' hyperthyroidism and ophthalmopathy.

The sample here was peripheral blood mononuclear cells (PBMCs), taken at new diagnosis, from a patient treated with antithyroid drugs. These receptors were collected from a man aged 25 to 40 with Graves disease. CDR3s include the opening cysteine and the closing phenylalanine or tryptophan. Each record gives: clone size, CDR3 length, D gene, J gene, V gene, CDR3 DNA, CDR3 protein. A D gene is named only where the DNA matches it firmly. Clone size, where shown, is once, few, many, or a class for clones that have expanded.

>many|18|TRBD2|TRBJ2-3|TRBV6-2/TRBV6-3
TGTGCCAGCAGTAACTCCGGGACTAGCGGCATCCCCCAGAATACGCAGTATTTT
CASSNSGTSGIPQNTQYF
>many|14|.|TRBJ2-1|TRBV29-1
TGCAGCGTTGAAAACTCCTTCTCCTACAATGAGCAGTTCTTC
CSVENSFSYNEQFF
>many|13|.|TRBJ1-2|TRBV2
TGTGCCAGCAGTTCGGACTTTTTCTATGGCTACACCTTC
CASSSDFFYGYTF
>many|14|.|TRBJ2-1|TRBV24-1
TGTGCCACCGCCACACGGACTACCTACAATGAGCAGTTCTTC
CATATRTTYNEQFF
>.|14|.|TRBJ1-3|TRBV29-1
TGCAGCGTCCGCCGGGAGGCCACTGGAAACACCATATATTTT
CSVRREATGNTIYF
>many|11|.|TRBJ1-1|TRBV12-3/TRBV12-4
TGTGCCAACAGCTTAAACACTGAAGCTTTCTTT
CANSLNTEAFF
>many|11|.|TRBJ2-1|TRBV12-3/TRBV12-4
TGTGCCAGCACGTCCTACAATGAGCAGTTCTTC
CASTSYNEQFF
>few|15|.|TRBJ1-5|TRBV5-1
TGTGCCAGCAGCTCAAGTGGGACGGGTAATCAGCCCCAGCATTTT
CASSSSGTGNQPQHF
>many|14|.|TRBJ2-1|TRBV11-3
TGTGCCAGCAGCTTTTGGGAAAGGGGGTATGAGCAGTTCTTC
CASSFWERGYEQFF
>many|15|TRBD1|TRBJ1-5|TRBV28
TGTGCCAGCAGTTTGACAGGGTGGAGCAATCAGCCCCAGCATTTT
CASSLTGWSNQPQHF
>many|17|TRBD2|TRBJ2-7|TRBV13
TGTGCCAGCAGCTTAGGACTAGCGGGAGGGCCTCTCTCCGAGCAGTACTTC
CASSLGLAGGPLSEQYF
>.|18|.|TRBJ2-7|TRBV18
TGTGCCAGCTCACCACCTAAGCGGGTCACCAGGACTACCTACGAGCAGTACTTC
CASSPPKRVTRTTYEQYF
>.|12|.|TRBJ2-3|TRBV7-9
TGTGCCAGCAGCTGGATTGGAGATACGCAGTATTTT
CASSWIGDTQYF
>many|13|.|TRBJ1-1|TRBV28
TGCGCCAGCAGGTCGACGGGGAACACTGAAGCTTTCTTT
CASRSTGNTEAFF
>.|14|.|TRBJ2-7|TRBV3-1
TGTGCCAGCAGCCAAGTTCCCGCGGGTGGGGAGCAGTACTTC
CASSQVPAGGEQYF
>few|14|.|TRBJ2-5|TRBV18
TGTGCCAGCTCAAGGGGGGCTACACAAGAGACCCAGTACTTC
CASSRGATQETQYF
>.|15|TRBD1|TRBJ2-7|TRBV5-8
TGTGCCAGCAGCTCGAGGGGGCCAGGGACCTACGAGCAGTACTTC
CASSSRGPGTYEQYF
>many|15|TRBD1|TRBJ2-7|TRBV6-2/TRBV6-3
TGTGCCAGCAGGCGGGGGACAGGGGGTCCCTACGAGCAGTACTTC
CASRRGTGGPYEQYF
>many|14|.|TRBJ2-7|TRBV7-9
TGTGCCAGCAGCTTAGCCCAGGGTCTCTACGAGCAGTACTTC
CASSLAQGLYEQYF
>many|13|.|TRBJ2-7|TRBV5-1
TGCGCCAGCAGCTTGGCCGTGGGCTACGAGCAGTACTTC
CASSLAVGYEQYF
>.|14|.|TRBJ2-5|TRBV29-1
TGCAGCGTTGACGGGACCAGAAGCCGGGAGACCCAGTACTTC
CSVDGTRSRETQYF
>.|14|.|TRBJ2-5|TRBV30
TGTGCCTGGAGTGATGGGGGGCCTAGGGAGACCCAGTACTTC
CAWSDGGPRETQYF
>.|12|TRBD1|TRBJ2-7|TRBV5-1
TGCGCCAGCTCCGGGACAGGGGACGAGCAGTACTTC
CASSGTGDEQYF
>few|13|.|TRBJ1-2|TRBV5-8
TGTGCCAGCAGCTTGGGGGTCTACTATGGCTACACCTTC
CASSLGVYYGYTF
>few|15|TRBD2|TRBJ2-3|TRBV29-1
TGCAGCGTTGAAGATCCCCGGGACTACACAGATACGCAGTATTTT
CSVEDPRDYTDTQYF
>.|13|TRBD2|TRBJ2-1|TRBV20-1
TGCAGTGCAAATGGACTAGGGGACAATGAGCAGTTCTTC
CSANGLGDNEQFF
>once|13|.|TRBJ1-5|TRBV2
TGTGCCAGCAAGGGGAGTAACAATCAGCCCCAGCATTTT
CASKGSNNQPQHF
>.|11|.|TRBJ2-1|TRBV10-1
TGCGCCAGCAGTGGGGACTTTAAGCAGTTCTTC
CASSGDFKQFF
>.|18|TRBD2|TRBJ2-3|TRBV11-2
TGTGCCAGCAGCTTGGAACTAGCGGGAGGAGTGGGCACAGATACGCAGTATTTT
CASSLELAGGVGTDTQYF
>.|15|.|TRBJ2-1|TRBV7-9
TGTGCCAGCAGCGGCCTGGGAAGCGGAGACAATGAGCAGTTCTTC
CASSGLGSGDNEQFF
>many|16|.|TRBJ2-5|TRBV20-1
TGCAGTGCTAGAGGTTATAGACAGATAGCCCAAGAGACCCAGTACTTC
CSARGYRQIAQETQYF
>.|14|TRBD1|TRBJ1-2|TRBV2
TGTGCCAGCAGTGTCCGGACAGGGTTGCTTGGCTACACCTTC
CASSVRTGLLGYTF
>many|15|TRBD1|TRBJ1-1|TRBV30
TGTGCCTGGAGTTCCGGAAAGGGGGCCGACACTGAAGCTTTCTTT
CAWSSGKGADTEAFF
>.|14|TRBD1|TRBJ1-1|TRBV19
TGTGCCAGTAGTTACGCAGGGGGCCCTACTGAAGCTTTCTTT
CASSYAGGPTEAFF
>many|13|.|TRBJ1-1|TRBV20-1
TGCAGTGCTCCACAGACCCCGAACACTGAAGCTTTCTTT
CSAPQTPNTEAFF
>few|13|.|TRBJ1-5|TRBV4-2
TGTGCCAGCAGCCAAGACCTGGCGCCGCCCCAGCATTTT
CASSQDLAPPQHF
>.|15|.|TRBJ2-5|TRBV14
TGTGCCAGCAGCCGCTTGGGACGCTGGGGCGAGACCCAGTACTTC
CASSRLGRWGETQYF
>many|15|.|TRBJ2-3|TRBV6-2/TRBV6-3
TGTGCCAGCAGTTACTCGATTGCCACTACAGATACGCAGTATTTT
CASSYSIATTDTQYF
>.|13|.|TRBJ2-7|TRBV27
TGTGCCAGCAGTAGGGATACGGACTACGAGCAGTACTTC
CASSRDTDYEQYF
>many|15|TRBD1|TRBJ2-5|TRBV12-3/TRBV12-4
TGTGCCAGCAGTTTATGGGGACAGGGGGAAGAGACCCAGTACTTC
CASSLWGQGEETQYF
>many|13|.|TRBJ2-1|TRBV5-1
TGCGCCAGCAGCTTTAACATATACAATGAGCAGTTCTTC
CASSFNIYNEQFF
>many|11|.|TRBJ2-5|TRBV13
TGTGCCAGCAGCGGCAGGAGGACCCAGTACTTC
CASSGRRTQYF
>.|16|.|TRBJ1-6|TRBV5-1
TGCGCCAGCAGCTTGGACACGAGCTCCTATAATTCACCCCTCCACTTT
CASSLDTSSYNSPLHF
>few|13|.|TRBJ2-7|TRBV6-2/TRBV6-3
TGTGCCAGCAGCCGGACAGCCTCCTACGAGCAGTACTTC
CASSRTASYEQYF
>few|17|.|TRBJ2-1|TRBV29-1
TGCAGCGTTGATAGGTTTGGACGGAGGAACTCCTACAATGAGCAGTTCTTC
CSVDRFGRRNSYNEQFF
>few|13|TRBD1|TRBJ1-1|TRBV29-1
TGCAGCGTGGGGCAGGGGGCAGGGACTGAAGCTTTCTTT
CSVGQGAGTEAFF
>many|12|.|TRBJ2-3|TRBV7-8
TGTGCCAGCAGCTTAATGCGGGATACGCAGTATTTT
CASSLMRDTQYF
>many|13|TRBD1|TRBJ2-1|TRBV10-3
TGTGCCATCAGTGAAGGGACAGGGACTGAGCAGTTCTTC
CAISEGTGTEQFF
>once|14|.|TRBJ2-1|TRBV5-1
TGCGCCAGCAGTGCCGGGCCCACCCTCGGTGAGCAGTTCTTC
CASSAGPTLGEQFF
>.|15|TRBD1|TRBJ2-7|TRBV14
TGTGCCAGCAGCCAAGTGGGACAGGGGACCTACGAGCAGTACTTC
CASSQVGQGTYEQYF
>.|17|.|TRBJ1-3|TRBV14
TGTGCCAGCAGCCAAGATTCCCTTTTGGGGTTTGGAAACACCATATATTTT
CASSQDSLLGFGNTIYF